This T cell receptor (beta chain) was documented in a study of T cells in Graves' hyperthyroidism and ophthalmopathy. Hyperthyroidism, newly diagnosed and lasting under 2 months, affected patients aged 18 to 65. Diagnoses were established using clinical symptoms, serum thyroxine and TRAb, thyroid ultrasound and orbital computed tomography. Study results and caveats: The model identified upcoming ophthalmopathy a median about six months ahead of onset.

Many counts were recorded for this clonotype. Its antigen remains unidentified. CDR3 length: 15 residues. Germline CDR1 is LNHDA and CDR2 is SQIVND (reference sequence). V was clipped by 1 base and J by 3 bases, with 11 bases between them. Amplified regions were TCR beta CDR3 sequences from RNA transcripts. An initial round of RT-PCR targeting the TCR CDR3 relied on the HTBI primer set. TCRdb re-called the multiplex PCR reads with MiXCR, one entry per CDR3 protein. In the table there are some 600,000 distinct CDR3 sequences, 14% of which are singletons. The chain combines TRBV19 with TRBJ2-3; D remains ambiguous. This TCR derives from a woman in her thirties with Graves' hyperthyroidism that later progressed to Graves' ophthalmopathy. The material sequenced was blood. The CDR3 here is CASSIGLMATDTQYF. The CDR3 nucleotides read TGTGCCAGTAGTATAGGTCTAATGGCGACAGATACGCAGTATTTT.